Listed below are T cell receptor beta chains from one sample, sequenced in a study of PD-L1 blockade in urothelial cancer. Method: immunoSEQ multiplex PCR; TCRdb's copy keeps in-frame clones and lacks some. The sample has more than 30,000 clones; 87% are singletons. The sample here was PBMCs, taken around atezolizumab (anti-PD-L1) treatment. Receptors were obtained from a man aged 45-65 years with urothelial cancer. CDR3s include the opening cysteine and the closing phenylalanine or tryptophan. D genes are given only for firm matches. Clone size is shown for a subset of rows, as once, few, many or a class of expanded clone.

CDR3 protein	CDR3 DNA	J gene	V gene	clone size	D gene
CASSLARANTEAFF	TGTGCCAGCAGCTTGGCCAGGGCGAACACTGAAGCTTTCTTT	TRBJ1-1	TRBV5-4	few	.
CASNPGGGYSYNEQFF	TGTGCCAGCAACCCAGGGGGCGGGTACTCCTACAATGAGCAGTTCTTC	TRBJ2-1	TRBV5-4	.	TRBD1
CASSLRGTGELFF	TGTGCCAGCAGCTTAAGGGGAACCGGGGAGCTGTTTTTT	TRBJ2-2	TRBV11-3	.	.
CASNIRFSSGIYEQFF	TGTGCCAGTAATATAAGGTTTTCTAGCGGGATCTATGAGCAGTTCTTC	TRBJ2-1	TRBV19	.	TRBD2
CASSQPSGGPAGGTEAFF	TGCGCCAGCAGCCAACCCTCAGGGGGCCCAGCTGGGGGCACTGAAGCTTTCTTT	TRBJ1-1	TRBV5-1	.	TRBD1
CASSYLTLNTEAFF	TGTGCCAGCAGTTACTTGACACTGAACACTGAAGCTTTCTTT	TRBJ1-1	TRBV6-6	.	.
CSARIPRQGAWYEQYF	TGCAGCGCCCGTATCCCCCGACAAGGGGCTTGGTACGAGCAGTACTTC	TRBJ2-7	TRBV29-1	.	.
CASRQGYEQYF	TGTGCCAGCAGACAGGGCTACGAGCAGTACTTC	TRBJ2-7	TRBV27	few	.
CASSSTGGWTEAFF	TGCGCCAGCAGCTCGACAGGGGGGTGGACTGAAGCTTTCTTT	TRBJ1-1	TRBV5-1	.	TRBD1
CASSQDGASGSNEQFF	TGTGCCAGCAGCCAAGATGGGGCTAGCGGGAGTAATGAGCAGTTCTTC	TRBJ2-1	TRBV14	.	TRBD2
CASTPRQGSSYEQYF	TGTGCCAGCACCCCTCGACAGGGGAGCTCCTACGAGCAGTACTTC	TRBJ2-7	TRBV6-6	.	TRBD1
CASSPTRWRAQGRVENQPQHF	TGTGCCAGTAGCCCCACCCGGTGGAGGGCGCAGGGGAGGGTCGAGAATCAGCCCCAGCATTTT	TRBJ1-5	TRBV19	.	.
CASSGGLVPNEKLFF	TGTGCCAGCAGTGGAGGACTCGTCCCTAATGAAAAACTGTTTTTT	TRBJ1-4	TRBV6-1	.	.
CASSERGSAGGDGYTF	TGTGCCAGCAGTGAAAGGGGGTCAGCAGGGGGCGATGGCTACACCTTC	TRBJ1-2	TRBV2	few	TRBD1
CASSGGTFAYNEQFF	TGTGCCAGCAGCGGCGGGACGTTTGCCTACAATGAGCAGTTCTTC	TRBJ2-1	TRBV9	once	.
CASSLAGAINRNTIYF	TGTGCCAGCAGTTTGGCAGGGGCGATAAACCGAAACACCATATATTTT	TRBJ1-3	TRBV28	.	.
CASSILAGETQYF	TGTGCCAGTAGTATCTTAGCGGGAGAGACCCAGTACTTC	TRBJ2-5	TRBV19	few	TRBD2
CASSLLLSGRSDEQFF	TGCGCCAGCAGCTTGCTTCTCAGCGGGAGGTCTGATGAGCAGTTCTTC	TRBJ2-1	TRBV5-1	once	TRBD2
CATSRDVGANNEQFF	TGTGCCACCAGCAGAGATGTGGGGGCAAACAATGAGCAGTTCTTC	TRBJ2-1	TRBV15	.	.
CASKILLAGGPRNEQFF	TGTGCCAGCAAAATTCTCCTAGCGGGAGGGCCCCGGAATGAGCAGTTCTTC	TRBJ2-1	TRBV7-9	.	TRBD2
CASSRGLAGGGADTQYF	TGTGCCAGCAGCCGAGGACTAGCGGGGGGTGGTGCAGATACGCAGTATTTT	TRBJ2-3	TRBV11-2	.	TRBD2
CASSLALQGYSGNTIYF	TGTGCCAGCAGCTTAGCACTTCAGGGGTACTCTGGAAACACCATATATTTT	TRBJ1-3	TRBV7-9	.	.
CASSQVWTSGGSYNEQFF	TGCGCCAGCAGCCAAGTGTGGACCAGCGGGGGTTCCTACAATGAGCAGTTCTTC	TRBJ2-1	TRBV4-1	.	TRBD2
CASSEFPSGGPEGFSYNEQFF	TGCGCCAGCAGTGAGTTCCCTAGCGGGGGGCCCGAGGGTTTCTCCTACAATGAGCAGTTCTTC	TRBJ2-1	TRBV10-1	once	TRBD2
CASRPDRGGEKLFF	TGTGCCAGCAGACCCGACAGGGGCGGAGAAAAACTGTTTTTT	TRBJ1-4	TRBV7-9	.	TRBD1
CASSVTGYGYTF	TGTGCCAGCAGCGTGACAGGTTATGGCTACACCTTC	TRBJ1-2	TRBV6-5	.	.